Each of the 30 T cell receptor beta chains below was sequenced from the same sample in a study of PD-L1 blockade in urothelial cancer. Repertoires were generated with immunoSEQ multiplex PCR, while TCRdb's copy carries only in-frame clones and drops some. The sample consists of over 45,000 clones, about 86% of them appearing once. Time point defined: pretreatment peripheral blood. This material consisted of PBMCs, taken around atezolizumab (anti-PD-L1) treatment. These receptors were taken from a man between 60 and 70 years old with urothelial cancer.

The rearrangement joins TRBV6-4 to TRBJ2-1; D might be TRBD1 (5 bases). The CDR3 has 14 amino acids. Germline CDR1 is MRHNA and CDR2 is SNTAGT. Trimming took off 2 bases at V and 9 bases at J, with 14 bases between the two ends. CDR3 residues: CASSDQGGVVEQFF. The CDR3 region has the DNA TGTGCCAGCAGTGACCAGGGCGGCGTGGTTGAGCAGTTCTTC.

The count of this clone is one. The chain uses TRBV7-3 and TRBJ2-1; D is perhaps TRBD1 (6 bases). Trimming left V 5 bases short and J 10 bases short, with 9 bases between. This CDR3 comprises 11 residues. Germline V gene data show CDR1 as SGHTA and CDR2 as FQGTGA. In nucleotides, the CDR3 is TGTGCCAGCAGCGTCGGACAGGAGCAGTTCTTC. Translation: CASSVGQEQFF.

The rearrangement uses TRBV12-5 and TRBJ2-4; TRBD2 matches 13 bases. The CDR3 loop spans 14 amino acids. J was trimmed by 12 bases and V by 5 bases; bases with no gene match: 7. Per germline, CDR1 LGHNT and CDR2 FRNRAP. The CDR3 loop is CASGIGTSGAHQYF. CDR3 DNA sequence: TGTGCTAGTGGTATCGGGACTAGCGGGGCCCATCAGTACTTC.

This clone appeared a few times. This chain joins TRBV14 and TRBJ1-1; D is perhaps TRBD1 (6 bases). Germline V gene data show CDR1 as SGHDN and CDR2 as FVKESK. This CDR3 is 15 amino acids long. Between the trimmed V and J ends, which lost 0 bases and 5 bases, there was a span of 13 bases. The CDR3 coding sequence is TGTGCCAGCAGCCAAGATTTGGGGGCGGTTACTGAAGCTTTCTTT. Translated, it gives CASSQDLGAVTEAFF.

The CDR3 protein is CASSPGGTNLPTNEKLFF. The CDR3 region has the DNA TGCGCCAGCAGCCCCGGCGGAACAAACCTGCCAACTAATGAAAAACTGTTTTTT. V is TRBV5-1 and J is TRBJ1-4, with unresolved D. Trimming cost V 4 bases and J 0 bases, with 19 bases left between them. CDR3 length: 18 amino acids. CDR1 is SGHRS and CDR2 is YFSETQ in the germline V gene.

The chain uses TRBV5-1 and TRBJ2-3; TRBD1 might be the D (5 bases). Trimming stripped 4 bases from V and 0 bases from J, with 12 bases between. Germline CDR1 reads SGHRS; CDR2 reads YFSETQ. There are 15 residues in the CDR3. The CDR3 here is CASSREGASTDTQYF. For the CDR3, the DNA is TGCGCCAGCAGCCGTGAAGGGGCTAGCACAGATACGCAGTATTTT.

The gene calls are TRBV5-6 and TRBJ2-7, with D perhaps TRBD1 (6 bases). Germline CDR1 is SGHDT and CDR2 is YYEEEE. V gave up 4 bases and J gave up 2 bases, with 10 bases separating them. The CDR3 is 13 amino acids. DNA for the CDR3: TGTGCCAGCAGCGCCGGACAGCCCTACGAGCAGTACTTC. Protein product: CASSAGQPYEQYF.

The V gene is TRBV30, the J gene TRBJ1-3, with D uncertain. The CDR3 has 18 residues. From germline, CDR1 is GTSNPN and CDR2 SVGIG (reference sequence). V shed 8 bases and J shed 1 base, with 27 bases lying between them. The CDR3 loop is CAGTPSRSTGWSGNTIYF. The CDR3 DNA reads as TGTGCCGGCACCCCTAGCCGGTCGACCGGGTGGTCTGGAAACACCATATATTTT.

This clone was seen a few times. The gene calls are TRBV5-6 and TRBJ1-2; 12 nucleotides agree with TRBD1. V trimming: 4 bases; J trimming: 4 bases; junction bases outside the gene matches: 11. The germline V gene has CDR1 SGHDT and CDR2 YYEEEE. The CDR3 totals 17 residues. CDR3 in amino acids: CASSQGTGGKLVYGYTF. The CDR3 DNA reads TGTGCCAGCAGCCAGGGGACAGGGGGCAAACTAGTCTATGGCTACACCTTC.

The gene calls are TRBV6-4 and TRBJ2-7; tentative D call: TRBD1 (6 bases). Germline lookup yields CDR1 MRHNA and CDR2 SNTAGT. The CDR3 loop spans 14 amino acids. V lost 7 bases to trimming and J lost 0 bases, with 13 bases between them. The CDR3 sequence: CASTRRQDSYEQYF. CDR3 sequence (DNA): TGTGCCAGCACCAGGAGACAGGACTCCTACGAGCAGTACTTC.

The chain uses TRBV6-5 and TRBJ2-2, with 9 positions matching TRBD1. V lost 7 bases, J lost 5 bases, and 8 bases stayed unmatched. Looked up from germline, CDR1 is MNHEY and CDR2 is SVGAGI. The CDR3 spans 15 residues. In DNA, the CDR3 is TGTGCCAGCACGCCCGGGACAGGGAAGACCGGGGAGCTGTTTTTT. This translates into CASTPGTGKTGELFF.

The V gene is TRBV5-1, the J gene TRBJ1-1; 7 bases agree with TRBD1. The CDR3 extends over 16 amino acids. V lost 3 bases to trimming and J lost 5 bases; unmatched junction nucleotides: 13. CDR1 and CDR2 (germline): SGHRS, YFSETQ. The CDR3 coding sequence is TGCGCCAGCAGCTGGGGGATGACAGGGCGCAGGACTGAAGCTTTCTTT. It encodes CASSWGMTGRRTEAFF. Variable domain in full (rest from reference TRBV5-1 and TRBJ1-1): KAGVTQTPRYLIKTRGQQVTLSCSPISGHRSVSWYQQTPGQGLQFLFEYFSETQRNKGNFPGRFSGRQFSNSRSEMNVSTLELGDSALYLCASSWGMTGRRTEAFFGQGTRLTVV.

The chain employs TRBV27 and TRBJ1-4; the D gene is possibly TRBD1 (5 bases). V gave up 6 bases and J gave up 4 bases, with 12 bases separating them. CDR1 and CDR2 from the germline V gene are MNHEY and SMNVEV (reference sequence). There are 14 residues in the CDR3. The CDR3 DNA is TGTGCCAGCAGCGGGTGGGGCTTTAATGAAAAACTGTTTTTT. Its translation: CASSGWGFNEKLFF.

The genes are TRBV19 and TRBJ1-5; 7 nucleotides line up with TRBD1. V gave up 6 bases and J gave up 0 bases; unmatched junction bases: 5. The CDR3 length is 15 residues. The germline V gene has CDR1 LNHDA and CDR2 SQIVND (reference sequence). The CDR3 region is CASSVDRASNQPQHF. Written as DNA, the CDR3 is TGTGCCAGTAGCGTCGACAGGGCTAGCAATCAGCCCCAGCATTTT. The whole variable domain, remainder taken from reference TRBV19 and TRBJ1-5, is DGGITQSPKYLFRKEGQNVTLSCEQNLNHDAMYWYRQDPGQGLRLIYYSQIVNDFQKGDIAEGYSVSREKKESFPLTVTSAQKNPTAFYLCASSVDRASNQPQHFGDGTRLSIL.

This chain connects TRBV19 to TRBJ1-1; a weak D match, TRBD1 (6 bases). The germline V and J ends were trimmed by 4 bases and 1 base, with 19 bases remaining between them. The CDR3 is made up of 17 amino acids. Germline V gene sequence: CDR1 LNHDA, CDR2 SQIVND (reference sequence). The CDR3: CASSKAERLRGNTEAFF. In DNA, the CDR3 is TGTGCCAGTAGTAAGGCAGAAAGACTCAGGGGGAACACTGAAGCTTTCTTT.

This chain joins TRBV5-6 and TRBJ2-7; a possible D gene is TRBD2 (6 bases). V lost 4 bases, J lost 0 bases, and 17 bases lay in between. Germline CDR1 is SGHDT and CDR2 is YYEEEE. CDR3 length equals 16 residues. The CDR3 loop reads CASSPPGSRGSYEQYF. The CDR3 region has the DNA TGTGCCAGCAGCCCCCCCGGGAGTCGCGGCTCCTACGAGCAGTACTTC.

V usage is TRBV6-5 and J usage is TRBJ2-7; 12 bases agree with TRBD1. CDR3 length equals 16 residues. The V and J ends lost 2 bases and 0 bases, in that order; junction bases with no gene match: 2. Germline V lookup: CDR1 MNHEY, CDR2 SVGAGI. The CDR3 protein is CASSYRGQGASYEQYF. CDR3 nucleotides: TGTGCCAGCAGTTACAGGGGACAGGGGGCCTCCTACGAGCAGTACTTC.

This rearrangement joins TRBV13 to TRBJ2-2; D ambiguous. V was cut by 6 bases and J by 2 bases, with 7 bases left in between. The CDR3 spans 13 residues. Germline V lookup: CDR1 PRHDT, CDR2 FYEKMQ (reference sequence). The CDR3 nucleotides are TGTGCCAGCAGGCAGACAAACACCGGGGAGCTGTTTTTT. This gives the protein CASRQTNTGELFF.

The rearrangement uses TRBV13 and TRBJ2-3; 8 bases agree with TRBD2. J was trimmed by 6 bases and V by 5 bases; bases with no gene match: 7. Germline CDR1 reads PRHDT; CDR2 reads FYEKMQ (reference sequence). CDR3 length: 14 residues. DNA for the CDR3: TGTGCCAGCAGCCCGGGGGGGGGCTGGGATACGCAGTATTTT. Translated, it gives CASSPGGGWDTQYF.

V usage is TRBV27 and J usage is TRBJ2-7; TRBD2 agrees at 11 bases. From germline, CDR1 is MNHEY and CDR2 SMNVEV (reference sequence). V shed 5 bases, J shed 2 bases, and the junction held 2 bases outside the gene matches. The CDR3 sequence is 14 residues long. CDR3 in amino acids: CASSPSGGPYEQYF. CDR3 nucleotides: TGTGCCAGCAGTCCTAGCGGGGGGCCCTACGAGCAGTACTTC.

This clone was detected once. This sequence joins TRBV6-6 and TRBJ1-3, with 9 nucleotides matching TRBD1. J was trimmed by 0 bases and V by 4 bases; bases with no gene match: 4. Germline-derived CDR1 and CDR2 are MNHNY and SVGAGI (reference sequence). The CDR3 totals 16 residues. CDR3: CASSWTGAGSGNTIYF. CDR3 nucleotides: TGTGCCAGCAGTTGGACAGGGGCCGGCTCTGGAAACACCATATATTTT.

The J gene is TRBJ1-6, the V gene TRBV7-3, with TRBD1 matching over 7 bases. The CDR3 consists of 16 residues. V shed 5 bases, J shed 0 bases, and the junction held 4 bases outside the gene matches. Germline assignment: CDR1 SGHTA and CDR2 FQGTGA. CDR3 in DNA: TGTGCCAGCAGCGAACAGGGGAGCTCCTATAATTCACCCCTCCACTTT. Its protein is CASSEQGSSYNSPLHF.

The chain carries TRBV4-1 and TRBJ1-6; maybe TRBD1 (5 bases). CDR1 and CDR2 (germline): MGHRA, YSYEKL. Trimming removed 2 bases from V and 8 bases from J, with 10 bases in between. This CDR3 spans 14 amino acids. The DNA for the CDR3 is TGCGCCAGCAGCCAATTCAGGGATGATTCACCCCTCCACTTT. Protein: CASSQFRDDSPLHF.

Only one count was recorded for this clone. This rearrangement joins TRBV6-5 to TRBJ2-2; D possibly corresponds to TRBD2 (6 bases). The CDR3 extends over 14 amino acids. Looked up from germline, CDR1 is MNHEY and CDR2 is SVGAGI. Trimming cost V 1 base and J 5 bases, with 8 bases left between them. CDR3: CASSYYGGTGELFF. The CDR3 DNA is TGTGCCAGCAGTTACTATGGGGGGACCGGGGAGCTGTTTTTT.

The genes are TRBV7-8 and TRBJ1-2, with D unclear. CDR1 SGHVS and CDR2 FQNEAQ come from the germline V gene. The CDR3 has 15 residues. V lost 4 bases to trimming and J lost 3 bases, with 15 bases between them. CDR3 protein: CASSSNMVGDYGYTF. The CDR3, as DNA: TGTGCCAGCAGCTCAAATATGGTCGGGGACTATGGCTACACCTTC.

The rearrangement links TRBV27 to TRBJ2-7; D gene uncertain. This CDR3 comprises 11 residues. Trimming took 5 bases from V and 1 from J, leaving 3 bases between them. Germline assignment: CDR1 MNHEY and CDR2 SMNVEV (reference sequence). CDR3 region: CASSLSYEQYF. Written as DNA, the CDR3 is TGTGCCAGCAGTCTGTCCTACGAGCAGTACTTC.

The V and J genes are TRBV5-5 and TRBJ2-6; D not resolved. CDR3 length: 15 amino acids. With 4 bases removed from V and 0 bases from J, the gap between germline ends came to 8 bases. Per germline, CDR1 SGHKS and CDR2 YYEKEE (reference sequence). The CDR3 DNA reads as TGTGCCAGCAGCCCCCCCCACTCTGGGGCCAACGTCCTGACTTTC. This sequence encodes CASSPPHSGANVLTF.

The chain joins TRBV7-8 to TRBJ2-7; D is perhaps TRBD1 (6 bases). Trimming left V 1 base short and J 4 bases short, with 14 bases between. The CDR3 covers 15 residues. The germline V gene encodes CDR1 SGHVS and CDR2 FQNEAQ. CDR3 nucleotide sequence: TGTGCCAGCAGCTTAGTTGGAGGCAGGGGATACGAGCAGTACTTC. Protein sequence: CASSLVGGRGYEQYF.

The chain carries TRBV5-1 and TRBJ2-2, with D possibly matching TRBD2 (6 bases). Per the germline V gene, CDR1 is SGHRS and CDR2 is YFSETQ. This CDR3 is built from 13 residues. V was cut by 3 bases and J by 4 bases, with 7 bases left in between. The CDR3 reads CASSYGGTGELFF. The CDR3 nucleotides are TGCGCCAGCAGCTACGGGGGCACCGGGGAGCTGTTTTTT.

The chain links TRBV10-2 to TRBJ2-7, with D perhaps TRBD2 (6 bases). Germline lookup yields CDR1 WSHSY and CDR2 SAAADI. Trimming shortened V by 3 bases and J by 3 bases, and 9 bases separated the two germline ends. This CDR3 is built from 13 residues. CDR3 in DNA: TGCGCCAGCAGTGAAGGCGGGATCTACGAGCAGTACTTC. This sequence encodes CASSEGGIYEQYF.